One sample yielded the 26 T cell receptor beta chains listed below, sequenced in a study of patients and donors after allogeneic stem cell transplantation. TCRdb independently ran MiXCR on the RT-PCR reads; one entry per CDR3 protein. The repertoire includes some 200,000 distinct CDR3 sequences, around two fifths of them detected once, and 33% sits in the top ten. Material: blood, either unsorted or a sorted T cell fraction (not recorded which). These receptors were taken from a human donor who was either an allogeneic HSCT recipient or a stem cell or donor lymphocyte infusion donor (not recorded which). It is not recorded whose cells these are; they may come from a transplant donor.

As to this clonotype: The DNA is omitted, as the CDR3 cannot be located on it reliably, and the CDR3 follows TCRdb's listing. The chain couples TRBV20-1 to TRBJ2-2; the table gives TRBD2 as D, unverified against the DNA. The V gene's germline CDR1 is DFQATT and CDR2 SNEGSKA (reference sequence). The CDR3 spans 14 amino acids, including both terminal residues. CDR3 in amino acids: CSAIGLAAPGSCFF.

The chain couples TRBV28 to TRBJ1-5; D is unclear. This CDR3 contains 15 residues. The germline CDR1 and CDR2 sequences are MDHEN and SYDVKM. V dropped 2 bases and J dropped 6 bases, with 14 bases sitting between them. The CDR3 DNA is TGTGCCAGCAGTTTAGCGTGGGGAATAGGTCAGCCCCAGCATTTT. Amino acids: CASSLAWGIGQPQHF.

In this sample, this clonotype turned up a few times. The genes are TRBV4-3 and TRBJ1-5, with 7 bases fitting TRBD1. The V gene's germline CDR1 is LGHNA and CDR2 YSLEER. The CDR3 length is 16 residues. The J segment lost 3 bases and the V segment lost 0 bases, leaving 5 bases of the junction unmatched. CDR3 sequence reads: CASSQEWDSYNQPQHF. CDR3 DNA sequence: TGCGCCAGCAGCCAAGAATGGGACAGTTACAATCAGCCCCAGCATTTT.

This chain uses TRBV6-6 with TRBJ1-2; no firm D call. V was pared by 5 bases and J by 4 bases, with 8 bases between. The CDR3 extends over 12 amino acids. Germline loops: CDR1 MNHNY, CDR2 SVGAGI (reference sequence). CDR3 region: CASSEGPYGYTF. In DNA form, the CDR3 reads TGTGCCAGCAGTGAGGGCCCCTATGGCTACACCTTC.

This clonotype occurred once. The rearrangement links TRBV19 to TRBJ1-1, with D maybe TRBD1 (6 bases). Germline-derived CDR1 and CDR2 are LNHDA and SQIVND (reference sequence). The V gene lost 2 bases and the J gene lost 0 bases, with 10 bases spanning the gap. This CDR3 spans 15 amino acids. CDR3 DNA sequence: TGTGCCAGTAGTATAACCCACAGGGTGAACACTGAAGCTTTCTTT. Encoded protein: CASSITHRVNTEAFF.

This chain links TRBV7-9 with TRBJ2-1; unclear D gene. Germline V gene lookup returns CDR1 SEHNR and CDR2 FQNEAQ (reference sequence). Trimming removed 9 bases from V and 4 bases from J, with 13 bases in between. The CDR3 runs 13 residues. The CDR3 loop is CASLTNSYNEQFF. The CDR3 DNA follows: TGTGCCAGTCTAACTAACTCGTACAATGAGCAGTTCTTC.

This clonotype was detected a few times. The chain carries TRBV27 and TRBJ1-2; the D is unclear. The germline V gene has CDR1 MNHEY and CDR2 SMNVEV (reference sequence). The V gene lost 3 bases and the J gene lost 6 bases, with 8 bases spanning the gap. There are 12 residues in the CDR3. CDR3 in DNA: TGTGCCAGCAGTTTTAGTGGTCATGGCTACACCTTC. It yields the protein CASSFSGHGYTF.

The chain is built from TRBV30 and TRBJ2-1; perhaps TRBD1 as D (5 bases). This CDR3 has 15 residues. CDR1 GTSNPN and CDR2 SVGIG come from the germline V gene (reference sequence). With 5 bases removed from V and 3 bases from J, the gap between germline ends came to 17 bases. The CDR3 sequence: CAWQPGHLFYNEQFF. The DNA of the CDR3 is TGTGCCTGGCAACCAGGACACCTTTTCTACAATGAGCAGTTCTTC.

This clonotype was found a few times. The genes are TRBV7-9 and TRBJ1-5; 7 bases agree with TRBD1. Germline loops: CDR1 SEHNR, CDR2 FQNEAQ (reference sequence). The ends lost 5 bases at V and 9 bases at J; junction bases unmatched: 10. The CDR3 totals 14 residues. The CDR3 bases are TGTGCCAGCAGCGCGGGACAGTCATCAGCGCCCCAGCATTTT. Protein product: CASSAGQSSAPQHF.

This clonotype was seen more than once but under ten times. This chain connects TRBV28 to TRBJ1-1; D may be TRBD1 (6 bases). Germline V gene sequence: CDR1 MDHEN, CDR2 SYDVKM. The CDR3 is 17 residues long. The V gene lost 5 bases and the J gene lost 3 bases, with 22 bases spanning the gap. The CDR3 reads CASSRSGLGGAHTEAFF. CDR3 DNA sequence: TGTGCCAGCAGTAGGTCAGGGTTGGGGGGCGCTCACACTGAAGCTTTCTTT.

This rearrangement joins TRBV6-6 to TRBJ2-7, with 13 bases fitting TRBD2. J lost 4 bases, V lost 7 bases, and 13 bases had no gene match. CDR3 length: 17 amino acids. Germline CDR1 and CDR2: MNHNY and SVGAGI (reference sequence). Here the CDR3 reads CASTRGLAGEEGYEQYF. For the CDR3, the DNA is TGTGCCAGCACCCGAGGACTAGCGGGAGAAGAGGGTTACGAGCAGTACTTC.

This clonotype appeared a few times. This chain connects TRBV3-1 to TRBJ1-6; the D gene is possibly TRBD1 (6 bases). The CDR3 is 15 residues long. Germline CDR1 is LGHDT and CDR2 is YNNKEL (reference sequence). Trimming took off 3 bases at V and 6 bases at J, with 12 bases between the two ends. The CDR3, as DNA: TGTGCCAGCAGCCAGATAGGACAGCCTAATTCACCCCTCCACTTT. It codes for CASSQIGQPNSPLHF.

The CDR3 protein is CASSDRATGELFF. CDR3 DNA: TGTGCCAGCAGTGACAGGGCCACCGGGGAGCTGTTTTTT. The gene calls are TRBV28 and TRBJ2-2, with TRBD1 matching over 7 bases. This CDR3 contains 13 residues. Germline V gene sequence: CDR1 MDHEN, CDR2 SYDVKM. V was pared by 5 bases and J by 4 bases, with 1 base of the junction left unmatched. Looking up the rest from reference TRBV28 and TRBJ2-2 gives the full variable domain: DVKVTQSSRYLVKRTGEKVFLECVQDMDHENMFWYRQDPGLGLRLIYFSYDVKMKEKGDIPEGYSVSREKKERFSLILESASTNQTSMYLCASSDRATGELFFGEGSRLTVL.

This clonotype appeared a few times. The chain joins TRBV5-1 to TRBJ1-1; no definite D call. Trimming took 1 base from V and 3 from J, leaving 13 bases between them. The CDR3 length is 15 residues. Looked up from germline, CDR1 is SGHRS and CDR2 is YFSETQ. DNA for the CDR3: TGCGCCAGCAGCTTGTGGGTTTCGGGAGACACTGAAGCTTTCTTT. Its protein product is CASSLWVSGDTEAFF. Filled out from reference TRBV5-1 and TRBJ1-1, the complete variable domain reads KAGVTQTPRYLIKTRGQQVTLSCSPISGHRSVSWYQQTPGQGLQFLFEYFSETQRNKGNFPGRFSGRQFSNSRSEMNVSTLELGDSALYLCASSLWVSGDTEAFFGQGTRLTVV.

The rearrangement links TRBV9 to TRBJ1-4; D ambiguous. Trimming left V 3 bases short and J 4 bases short, with 13 bases between. Germline V gene data show CDR1 as SGDLS and CDR2 as YYNGEE. CDR3 size: 15 residues. This chain's CDR3 is CASSADMTVNEKLFF. The CDR3 DNA sequence: TGTGCCAGCAGCGCAGATATGACGGTTAATGAAAAACTGTTTTTT.

This clonotype was detected a few times. The J gene is TRBJ2-1, the V gene TRBV7-8; D might be TRBD1 (5 bases). The germline V and J ends were trimmed by 7 bases and 8 bases, with 15 bases remaining between them. The CDR3 spans 13 residues. The germline V gene encodes CDR1 SGHVS and CDR2 FQNEAQ. CDR3 sequence reads: CASIAGLGYEQFF. CDR3 DNA: TGTGCCAGCATTGCAGGGCTGGGGTATGAGCAGTTCTTC. Full variable domain (rest looked up from reference TRBV7-8 and TRBJ2-1): GAGVSQSPRYKVAKRGQDVALRCDPISGHVSLFWYQQALGQGPEFLTYFQNEAQLDKSGLPSDRFFAERPEGSVSTLKIQRTQQEDSAVYLCASIAGLGYEQFFGPGTRLTVL.

This clonotype was counted a few times. The chain combines TRBV29-1 with TRBJ1-2, with D possibly matching TRBD1 (6 bases). The V end lost 5 bases, the J end lost 5 bases, and 18 bases lay between the germline ends. The CDR3 consists of 14 residues. CDR1 and CDR2 (germline): SQVTM, ANQGSEA. The CDR3 nucleotides read TGCAGCGTTTTAATACAGGGATCTTCTTATGGCTACACCTTC. The encoded protein is CSVLIQGSSYGYTF.

The chain links TRBV28 to TRBJ1-1; 7 bases fit TRBD1. Germline CDR1 MDHEN, CDR2 SYDVKM. CDR3 length equals 17 residues. V shed 3 bases, J shed 1 base, and the junction held 11 bases outside the gene matches. The CDR3 DNA reads as TGTGCCAGCAGTTTTGGGTTATCGACAGGGTCGAACACTGAAGCTTTCTTT. This encodes CASSFGLSTGSNTEAFF.

The chain combines TRBV4-3 with TRBJ1-1; maybe TRBD1 (6 bases). Germline V CDR1 and CDR2: LGHNA, YSLEER. Deletions cut 0 bases from V and 3 bases from J, with 11 bases between. This CDR3 comprises 15 residues. The CDR3 reads CASSQDRGADTEAFF. The CDR3 coding sequence is TGCGCCAGCAGCCAAGATCGGGGGGCTGACACTGAAGCTTTCTTT.

The genes are TRBV9 and TRBJ2-7, with 7 bases matching TRBD1. There are 15 residues in the CDR3. V lost 2 bases to trimming and J lost 3 bases; unmatched junction nucleotides: 8. CDR1 is SGDLS, CDR2 YYNGEE, per germline. DNA of the CDR3: TGTGCCAGCAGCGTTTCCCCCGACAGGGACTACGAGCAGTACTTC. Translation gives CASSVSPDRDYEQYF.

This clonotype came up a few times. Here the CDR3 reads CASSLGPGLGPGELFF. Here the CDR3 DNA reads TGTGCCAGCAGCTTAGGGCCGGGACTAGGACCCGGGGAGCTGTTTTTT. V gene TRBV7-9 combines with J gene TRBJ2-2; TRBD2 matches at 8 bases. Germline-derived CDR1 and CDR2 are SEHNR and FQNEAQ (reference sequence). This CDR3 comprises 16 residues. The V and J ends lost 1 base and 6 bases, in that order; junction bases with no gene match: 7.

This clonotype occurred a few times. The J gene is TRBJ1-4, the V gene TRBV27; D is undetermined. The germline V gene has CDR1 MNHEY and CDR2 SMNVEV (reference sequence). This CDR3 comprises 12 residues. V was cut by 7 bases and J by 4 bases, with 7 bases left in between. In DNA, the CDR3 is TGTGCCAGCATGGGGTATAATGAAAAACTGTTTTTT. Its protein is CASMGYNEKLFF. Complete variable domain (other parts from reference TRBV27 and TRBJ1-4): EAQVTQNPRYLITVTGKKLTVTCSQNMNHEYMSWYRQDPGLGLRQIYYSMNVEVTDKGDVPEGYKVSRKEKRNFPLILESPSPNQTSLYFCASMGYNEKLFFGSGTQLSVL.

J is TRBJ2-7 and V is TRBV5-1; no firm D call. The V and J ends lost 0 bases and 3 bases respectively, with 7 bases between them. The CDR3 consists of 13 residues. Germline loops: CDR1 SGHRS, CDR2 YFSETQ. The CDR3: CASSLEQNYEQYF. In nucleotides, the CDR3 is TGCGCCAGCAGCTTGGAGCAGAACTACGAGCAGTACTTC.

This clonotype was counted between two and nine times. V usage is TRBV5-5 and J usage is TRBJ2-1; D is unclear. The CDR3 contains 18 residues. V lost 1 base, J lost 6 bases, and 23 bases lay in between. Per the germline V gene, CDR1 is SGHKS and CDR2 is YYEKEE (reference sequence). In DNA form, the CDR3 reads TGTGCCAGCAGCTTGATGGTGGCAGTTGTGATTTTGGGCAATGAGCAGTTCTTC. Its protein is CASSLMVAVVILGNEQFF.

The V gene is TRBV18, the J gene TRBJ1-5, with D uncertain. The CDR3 consists of 14 residues. Trimming pared 2 bases from V and 2 bases from J, leaving 7 bases between. Germline loops: CDR1 KGHSH, CDR2 LQKENI. The CDR3 spells CASSPFGRNQPQHF. The CDR3 region has the DNA TGTGCCAGCTCACCATTCGGACGCAATCAGCCCCAGCATTTT.

This clonotype has just a few counts. This chain connects TRBV29-1 to TRBJ1-2; D unclear. The CDR3 consists of 13 residues. V gave up 6 bases and J gave up 5 bases, with 16 bases separating them. Germline V lookup: CDR1 SQVTM, CDR2 ANQGSEA. The CDR3 nucleotides read TGCAGCGTCCCGGGCCCCAGGCTGTATGGCTACACCTTC. Amino acids: CSVPGPRLYGYTF.